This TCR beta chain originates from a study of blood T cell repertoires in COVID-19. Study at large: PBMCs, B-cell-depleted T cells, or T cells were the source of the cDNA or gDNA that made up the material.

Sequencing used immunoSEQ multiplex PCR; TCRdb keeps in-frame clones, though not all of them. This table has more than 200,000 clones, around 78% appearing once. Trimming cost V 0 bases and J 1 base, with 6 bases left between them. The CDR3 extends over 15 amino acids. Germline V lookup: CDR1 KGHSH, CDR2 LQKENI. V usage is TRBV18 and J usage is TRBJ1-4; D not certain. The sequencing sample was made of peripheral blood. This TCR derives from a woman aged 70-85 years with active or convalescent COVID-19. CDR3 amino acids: CASSPPSVTNEKLFF. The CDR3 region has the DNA TGTGCCAGCTCACCACCGTCAGTAACTAATGAAAAACTGTTTTTT.